This is a list of T cell receptor beta chains from one sample in a study of shared clonotypes between healthy human individuals. Method: immunoSEQ multiplex PCR; TCRdb's copy keeps in-frame clones and lacks some. Of approximately 640,000 clones in the sample, around 90% were seen once. The sample comprised memory CD8+ T cells from PBMCs. These TCRs come from a man aged 18 to 30 in good health. Some clones in this sample may be carry-over from other donors' samples. CDR3s include the opening cysteine and the closing phenylalanine or tryptophan. The D gene is left open where the match is weak. Not every row has a clone size; where given, it reads once, few, many or a size class.

15	TRBV28	TRBD1	NA	TRBJ1-2	TGTGCCAGCAGTCCAACAGGGGCCAGGTACTATAGCTACACCTTC	CASSPTGARYYSYTF
15	TRBV27	TRBD1	NA	TRBJ2-7	TGTGCCAGCAGGACGACAGGGGTCCCCTCCTACGAGCAGTACTTC	CASRTTGVPSYEQYF
17	TRBV7-2	NA	NA	TRBJ1-5	TGTGCCAGCAGCGTAGGACTGGGCTCACGGAGCAATCAGCCCCAGCATTTT	CASSVGLGSRSNQPQHF
16	TRBV7-9	TRBD2	NA	TRBJ2-5	TGTGCCAGCAGCTTGGGACTAGCGGCCTTGATTGAGACCCAGTACTTC	CASSLGLAALIETQYF
15	TRBV6-5	NA	NA	TRBJ1-1	TGTGCCAGCAAGAACTCCGGACTACTCAACACTGAAGCTTTCTTT	CASKNSGLLNTEAFF
15	TRBV7-2	NA	NA	TRBJ1-5	TGTGCCAGCAGCTTAGTAGAGTATAGCAATCAGCCCCAGCATTTT	CASSLVEYSNQPQHF
12	TRBV29-1	NA	few	TRBJ1-1	TGCAGCGTTGAAGACATGAACACTGAAGCTTTCTTT	CSVEDMNTEAFF
12	TRBV7-9	NA	NA	TRBJ2-7	TGTGCCAGCAGCTTAATCTGGGCCGAGCAGTACTTC	CASSLIWAEQYF
14	TRBV9	NA	NA	TRBJ2-7	TGTGCCAGCAGCCCCCGGGACACCCGATACGAGCAGTACTTC	CASSPRDTRYEQYF
13	TRBV27	NA	NA	TRBJ2-7	TGTGCCAGCAGTTCCTCGACCTCCTACGAGCAGTACTTC	CASSSSTSYEQYF
17	TRBV5-6	NA	NA	TRBJ2-7	TGTGCCAGCAGCCCGGGAGTATGGGGGAGAGGGTCGGACGAGCAGTACTTC	CASSPGVWGRGSDEQYF
17	TRBV9	TRBD1	NA	TRBJ2-1	TGTGCCAGCAGCCGGAGTTCCGGGACAGGGGATTGGGGTGAGCAGTTCTTC	CASSRSSGTGDWGEQFF
16	TRBV2	TRBD1	NA	TRBJ2-7	TGTGCCAGCAGTCGGACAGGGGGCCCTAACTCCTACGAGCAGTACTTC	CASSRTGGPNSYEQYF
17	TRBV14	NA	NA	TRBJ2-7	TGTGCCAGCAGCCAAAACGAAGGGACCACATGGGGCTACGAGCAGTACTTC	CASSQNEGTTWGYEQYF
15	TRBV10-3	NA	NA	TRBJ2-5	TGTGCCATCAGTGACCCCCAGACCCGCCAAGAGACCCAGTACTTC	CAISDPQTRQETQYF
13	TRBV9	NA	NA	TRBJ2-3	TGTGCCAGCCGCCCCCCCGTGGGCAATACGCAGTATTTT	CASRPPVGNTQYF
13	TRBV27	TRBD1	NA	TRBJ2-7	TGTGCCAGCTCGAACAGGGGGCCCTACGAGCAGTACTTC	CASSNRGPYEQYF
12	TRBV29-1	NA	once	TRBJ2-7	TGCAGCGTTGAAGGGGGCAACTACGAGCAGTACTTC	CSVEGGNYEQYF
14	TRBV5-1	TRBD1	NA	TRBJ2-7	TGCGCCAGCAGCTTGGACAGGGGCGACTACGAGCAGTACTTC	CASSLDRGDYEQYF
15	TRBV7-9	NA	NA	TRBJ1-4	TGTGCCAGCAGCTTAGGGCAGGGAGTGAATGAAAAACTGTTTTTT	CASSLGQGVNEKLFF
13	TRBV25-1	NA	NA	TRBJ1-1	TGTGCCAGCAGTGAGTCCCGGGTCACTGAAGCTTTCTTT	CASSESRVTEAFF
12	TRBV5-6	NA	NA	TRBJ2-1	TGTGCCAGCAGGGGCACCCACAATGAGCAGTTCTTC	CASRGTHNEQFF
12	TRBV30	NA	few	TRBJ1-5	TGTGCCTGGGGGACGGGCAATCAGCCCCAGCATTTT	CAWGTGNQPQHF
14	TRBV10-3	NA	once	TRBJ2-5	TGTGCCATCAGTGGCGGGGCGGCCGGGGAGACCCAGTACTTC	CAISGGAAGETQYF
14	TRBV18	NA	once	TRBJ2-7	TGTGCCAGCTCACCACAGCCAAGCGGGTACGAGCAGTACTTC	CASSPQPSGYEQYF
15	TRBV10-1	NA	NA	TRBJ2-7	TGCGCCAGCAGTGAGTCTCCGGACAGCTCCTACGAGCAGTACTTC	CASSESPDSSYEQYF
13	TRBV28	NA	NA	TRBJ2-2	TGTGCCAGCAGTTTTCCGCACACCGGGGAGCTGTTTTTT	CASSFPHTGELFF
14	TRBV18	NA	once	TRBJ1-2	TGTGCCAGCTCCGGGCGGGGCGTCGACTATGGCTACACCTTC	CASSGRGVDYGYTF
14	TRBV27	TRBD2	NA	TRBJ2-7	TGTGCCAGCAGTTTAGGCGGGAGTGTCTACGAGCAGTACTTC	CASSLGGSVYEQYF
13	TRBV9	NA	NA	TRBJ2-5	TGTGCCAGCAGCGAACAGGGCGCAGAGACCCAGTACTTC	CASSEQGAETQYF
13	TRBV4-3	TRBD2	once	TRBJ2-1	TGCGCCAGCAGCCAAGGGCTAGCGGGAGAGCAGTTCTTC	CASSQGLAGEQFF